This is a list of T cell receptor beta chains from one sample in a study of blood T cell repertoires in COVID-19. Using immunoSEQ multiplex PCR, the repertoire was profiled, and TCRdb retains in-frame clones only, with some absent. The profile shows under 70,000 clones, 88% of them singletons. Sequenced: peripheral blood. All receptors come from a woman aged 60-75 years with COVID-19, enrolled during active disease. Both conserved end residues are part of each CDR3. D genes are given only for firm matches.

d_call j_call v_call cdr3_aa cdr3_nt
TRBD2 TRBJ2-2 TRBV9 CASSVGPGGVTGELFF TGTGCCAGCAGCGTAGGACCGGGAGGTGTGACCGGGGAGCTGTTTTTT
TRBD1 TRBJ1-2 TRBV25-1 CASSELQGYDYGYTF TGTGCCAGCAGTGAGTTACAGGGGTACGACTATGGCTACACCTTC
NA TRBJ2-7 TRBV4-1 CASSQMDRAYEQYF TGCGCCAGCAGCCAAATGGACAGAGCCTACGAGCAGTACTTC
TRBD1 TRBJ1-1 TRBV5-1 CASSLVNRGGPEAFF TGCGCCAGCAGCTTGGTAAACAGGGGAGGCCCTGAAGCTTTCTTT
NA TRBJ1-4 TRBV15 CATSRDTGWGEKLFF TGTGCCACCAGCAGAGATACCGGGTGGGGCGAAAAACTGTTTTTT
NA TRBJ1-2 TRBV30 CAWSPRGGGYTF TGTGCCTGGAGCCCCCGCGGGGGTGGCTACACCTTC
TRBD1 TRBJ1-5 TRBV7-6 CASSRGQGRSNQPQHF TGTGCCAGCAGCCGAGGACAGGGTCGAAGCAATCAGCCCCAGCATTTT
TRBD1 TRBJ1-2 TRBV13 CTSSYRDRHYGYTF TGTACCAGCAGTTACCGGGACAGACACTATGGCTACACCTTC
TRBD2 TRBJ2-5 TRBV7-2 CASSPSGGYQETQYF TGTGCCAGCAGCCCCAGCGGGGGGTACCAAGAGACCCAGTACTTC
NA TRBJ1-3 TRBV12-3/TRBV12-4 CASSLSSGNTIYF TGTGCCAGCAGTTTGAGCTCTGGAAACACCATATATTTT
TRBD1 TRBJ1-3 TRBV29-1 CSVVPTGGAGNTIYF TGCAGCGTTGTTCCCACAGGGGGGGCTGGAAACACCATATATTTT
NA TRBJ2-1 TRBV4-3 CASSQDMFSYNEQFF TGCGCCAGCAGCCAAGATATGTTCTCCTACAATGAGCAGTTCTTC
NA TRBJ2-3 TRBV7-9 CASSLRRGGSPDTQYF TGTGCCAGCAGCTTACGGAGGGGGGGCTCCCCAGATACGCAGTATTTT
TRBD1 TRBJ1-5 TRBV10-2 CASSLGQYNQPQHF TGCGCCAGCAGTTTGGGACAGTACAATCAGCCCCAGCATTTT
NA TRBJ1-2 TRBV23-1 CASSHPGHRTYGYTF TGCGCCAGCAGTCATCCGGGACACCGAACCTATGGCTACACCTTC
NA TRBJ1-2 TRBV24-1 CATSDDSNYGYTF TGTGCCACCAGTGATGACAGTAACTATGGCTACACCTTC
NA TRBJ2-5 TRBV4-3 CASSRATQETQYF TGCGCCAGTTCGCGGGCCACCCAAGAGACCCAGTACTTC